Listed below are T cell receptor beta chains from one sample, sequenced in a study of blood T cell repertoires in COVID-19. Profiling relied on immunoSEQ multiplex PCR, and the TCRdb table lists in-frame clones only, not all of them. The sample comprises 150,000 or so clones, approximately 82% of which are singletons, and roughly 1.5% rests with the top ten. Sequenced sample: peripheral blood. Every receptor here comes from a human donor in a cohort sampled during active COVID-19. CDR3s include the opening cysteine and the closing phenylalanine or tryptophan. D genes are given only for firm matches. Expanded clones are given a class, and other clones once, few, many or no size at all.

>TRBV7-6|15|TRBD1|TRBJ2-7|.
TGTGCCAGCAGCCGTGACAGGGGACTCACCTACGAGCAGTACTTC
CASSRDRGLTYEQYF
>TRBV29-1|14|.|TRBJ2-1|.
TGCAGCGTTGGTCGGGAGTCCCCCATCAATGAGCAGTTCTTC
CSVGRESPINEQFF
>TRBV29-1|12|.|TRBJ2-5|.
TGCAGCGTTGAAACTCCCGGGGAGACCCAGTACTTC
CSVETPGETQYF
>TRBV11-2|14|TRBD1|TRBJ2-7|.
TGTGCCAGCAGCTTCGGGGGACAGGCCTACGAGCAGTACTTC
CASSFGGQAYEQYF
>TRBV5-4|12|TRBD2|TRBJ2-1|.
TGTGCCAGCAGCAAACCCGGGAGGGAGCAGTTCTTC
CASSKPGREQFF
>TRBV25-1|14|.|TRBJ1-4|.
TGTGCCAGCAGTGAGTCCTCAACTAATGAAAAACTGTTTTTT
CASSESSTNEKLFF
>TRBV7-2|17|TRBD2|TRBJ2-7|once
TGTGCCAGCAGCTTAGAGCGTAGACTAGCATTCTCCTACGAGCAGTACTTC
CASSLERRLAFSYEQYF
>TRBV11-2|12|.|TRBJ2-7|few
TGTGCCAGCAGCCGAACGGGGGACGAGCAGTACTTC
CASSRTGDEQYF
>TRBV2|11|.|TRBJ2-3|.
TGTGCCAGCAGCGTAACAGATACGCAGTATTTT
CASSVTDTQYF
>TRBV12-5|16|TRBD2|TRBJ2-1|few
TGTGCTAGTGGCCCCTCCGGGACTAGAACCTACAATGAGCAGTTCTTC
CASGPSGTRTYNEQFF
>TRBV5-1|16|TRBD2|TRBJ2-7|.
TGCGCCAGCAGCTGGGAAGGGACTAGCGGGAGGTACGAGCAGTACTTC
CASSWEGTSGRYEQYF
>TRBV7-3|14|.|TRBJ2-3|.
TGTGCCAGCAGGGAGGGGTTAGGTACAGATACGCAGTATTTT
CASREGLGTDTQYF
>TRBV5-1|15|.|TRBJ2-1|.
TGCGCCAGCAGCTCCCGATCCCCTACCTACAATGAGCAGTTCTTC
CASSSRSPTYNEQFF
>TRBV7-9|14|TRBD1|TRBJ1-4|.
TGTGCCAGCAGCTTAGGAAGACAGGGGGAAAAACTGTTTTTT
CASSLGRQGEKLFF
>TRBV25-1|16|.|TRBJ2-5|.
TGTGCCAGCAGTGAGGGAGGGGGAGGCCTCCAAGAGACCCAGTACTTC
CASSEGGGGLQETQYF
>TRBV7-2|15|.|TRBJ2-2|.
TGTGCCAGCAGCTTATCCAGCGCGAACACCGGGGAGCTGTTTTTT
CASSLSSANTGELFF
>TRBV6-5|15|TRBD1|TRBJ2-7|.
TGTGCCAGCAGCAAAGACAGGGGGCAATCCTACGAGCAGTACTTC
CASSKDRGQSYEQYF
>TRBV4-3|13|.|TRBJ2-5|.
TGCGCCAGCAGCCAAGAGAGTCAAGAGACCCAGTACTTC
CASSQESQETQYF
>TRBV19|13|.|TRBJ2-7|.
TGTGCCAGTAGTATCCAGCGGACGTACGAGCAGTACTTC
CASSIQRTYEQYF
>TRBV6-5|15|.|TRBJ1-2|.
TGTGCCAGCAGTTACTCGTACTCCCCGGTTTATGGCTACACCTTC
CASSYSYSPVYGYTF
>TRBV20-1|11|.|TRBJ1-1|.
TGCAGTGCTAGCCTTAACACTGAAGCTTTCTTT
CSASLNTEAFF
>TRBV19|14|TRBD2|TRBJ2-5|.
TGTGCCAGTAGTATGACGGGAGGGGGGGAGACCCAGTACTTC
CASSMTGGGETQYF
>TRBV7-3|11|.|TRBJ2-3|.
TGTGCCAGCAGCTTTCAGGATACGCAGTATTTT
CASSFQDTQYF
>TRBV5-4|14|TRBD1|TRBJ1-2|.
TGTGCCAGCAGCTTGGGCGGGACAGCCTATGGCTACACCTTC
CASSLGGTAYGYTF
>TRBV11-1|15|TRBD1|TRBJ2-7|once
TGTGCCAGCAGCAAATCCGGGACAGGGGCCTACGAGCAGTACTTC
CASSKSGTGAYEQYF